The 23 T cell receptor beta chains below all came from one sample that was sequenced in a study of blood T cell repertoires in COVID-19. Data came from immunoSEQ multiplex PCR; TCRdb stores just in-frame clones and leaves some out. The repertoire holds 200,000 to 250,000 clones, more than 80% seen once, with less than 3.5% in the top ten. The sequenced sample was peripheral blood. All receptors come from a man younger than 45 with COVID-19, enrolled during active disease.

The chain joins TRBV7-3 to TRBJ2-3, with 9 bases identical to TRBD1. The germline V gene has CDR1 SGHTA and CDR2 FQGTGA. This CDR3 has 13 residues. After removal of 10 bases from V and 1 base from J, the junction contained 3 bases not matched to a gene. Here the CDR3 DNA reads TGTGCCACTAGACAGGGGGGCACAGATACGCAGTATTTT. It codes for CATRQGGTDTQYF.

The CDR3 here is CASSFNRDYNEQFF. CDR3 sequence (DNA): TGCGCCAGCAGCTTTAATCGGGACTACAATGAGCAGTTCTTC. This chain links TRBV5-1 with TRBJ2-1, with D maybe TRBD2 (5 bases). Germline V lookup: CDR1 SGHRS, CDR2 YFSETQ. This CDR3 has 14 residues. The V and J ends lost 2 bases and 3 bases respectively, with 9 bases between them.

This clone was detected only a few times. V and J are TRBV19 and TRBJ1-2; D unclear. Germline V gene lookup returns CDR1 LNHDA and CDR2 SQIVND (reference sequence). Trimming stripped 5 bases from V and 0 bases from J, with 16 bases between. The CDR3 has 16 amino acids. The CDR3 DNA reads TGTGCCAGTAGTCGGTCCGCAACCGAAGCTAACTATGGCTACACCTTC. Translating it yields CASSRSATEANYGYTF. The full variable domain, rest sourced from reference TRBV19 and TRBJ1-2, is DGGITQSPKYLFRKEGQNVTLSCEQNLNHDAMYWYRQDPGQGLRLIYYSQIVNDFQKGDIAEGYSVSREKKESFPLTVTSAQKNPTAFYLCASSRSATEANYGYTFGSGTRLTVV.

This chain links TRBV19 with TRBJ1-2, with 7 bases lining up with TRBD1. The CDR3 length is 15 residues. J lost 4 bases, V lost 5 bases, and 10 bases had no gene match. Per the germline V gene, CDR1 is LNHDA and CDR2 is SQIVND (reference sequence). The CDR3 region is CASSPNTGAGYGYTF. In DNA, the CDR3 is TGTGCCAGTAGTCCCAATACAGGGGCCGGCTATGGCTACACCTTC.

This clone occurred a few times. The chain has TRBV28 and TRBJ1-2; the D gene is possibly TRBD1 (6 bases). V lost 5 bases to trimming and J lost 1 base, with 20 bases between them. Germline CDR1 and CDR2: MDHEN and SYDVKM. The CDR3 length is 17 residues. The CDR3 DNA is TGTGCCAGCAGTGGGGGCGGTGAGGGAAACCGTAACTATGGCTACACCTTC. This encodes CASSGGGEGNRNYGYTF.

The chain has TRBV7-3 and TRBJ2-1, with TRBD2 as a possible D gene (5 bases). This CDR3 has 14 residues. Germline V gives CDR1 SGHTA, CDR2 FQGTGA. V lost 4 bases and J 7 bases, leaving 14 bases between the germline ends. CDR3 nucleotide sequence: TGTGCCAGCAGCTCCCCGGGAAGGTCTAATGAGCAGTTCTTC. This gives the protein CASSSPGRSNEQFF.

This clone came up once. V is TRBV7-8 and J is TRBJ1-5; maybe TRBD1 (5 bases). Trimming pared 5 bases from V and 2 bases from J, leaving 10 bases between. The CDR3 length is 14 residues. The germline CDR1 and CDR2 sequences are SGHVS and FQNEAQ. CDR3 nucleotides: TGTGCCAGCAGCCGAGTAGGGGGCAATCAGCCCCAGCATTTT. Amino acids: CASSRVGGNQPQHF.

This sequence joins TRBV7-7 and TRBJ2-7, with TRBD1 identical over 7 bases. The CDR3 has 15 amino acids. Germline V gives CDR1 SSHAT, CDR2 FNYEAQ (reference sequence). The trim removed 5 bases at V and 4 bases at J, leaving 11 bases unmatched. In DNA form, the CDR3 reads TGTGCCAGCAGCCCCCGACAGGGAAAAGGTTACGAGCAGTACTTC. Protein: CASSPRQGKGYEQYF.

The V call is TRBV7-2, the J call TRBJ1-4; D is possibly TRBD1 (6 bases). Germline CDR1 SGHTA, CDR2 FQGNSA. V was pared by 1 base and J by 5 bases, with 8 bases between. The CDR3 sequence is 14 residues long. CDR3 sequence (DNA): TGTGCCAGCAGCTTAGGGGGGCAGAATGAAAAACTGTTTTTT. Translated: CASSLGGQNEKLFF. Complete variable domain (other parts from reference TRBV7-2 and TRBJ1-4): GAGVSQSPSNKVTEKGKDVELRCDPISGHTALYWYRQSLGQGLEFLIYFQGNSAPDKSGLPSDRFSAERTGGSVSTLTIQRTQQEDSAVYLCASSLGGQNEKLFFGSGTQLSVL.

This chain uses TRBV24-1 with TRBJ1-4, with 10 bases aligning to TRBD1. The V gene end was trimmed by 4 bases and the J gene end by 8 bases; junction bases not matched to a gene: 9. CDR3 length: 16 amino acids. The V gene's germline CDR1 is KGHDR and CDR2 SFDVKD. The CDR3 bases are TGTGCCACCAGTGACCGGGGGACAGGGGAGGAAGAAAAACTGTTTTTT. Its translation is CATSDRGTGEEEKLFF.

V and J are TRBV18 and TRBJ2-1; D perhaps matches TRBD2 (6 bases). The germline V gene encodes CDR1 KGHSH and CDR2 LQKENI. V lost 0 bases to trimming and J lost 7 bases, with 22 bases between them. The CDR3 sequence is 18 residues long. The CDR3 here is CASSPPGAGLLGLNEQFF. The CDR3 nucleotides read TGTGCCAGCTCACCACCTGGGGCGGGACTCCTAGGACTGAATGAGCAGTTCTTC.

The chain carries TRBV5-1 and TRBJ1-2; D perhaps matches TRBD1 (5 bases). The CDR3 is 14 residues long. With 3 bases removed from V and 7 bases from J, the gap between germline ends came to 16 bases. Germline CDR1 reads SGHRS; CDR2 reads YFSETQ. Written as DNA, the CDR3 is TGCGCCAGCAGCTCTGACCAGGGTTACGGTGGCTACACCTTC. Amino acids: CASSSDQGYGGYTF.

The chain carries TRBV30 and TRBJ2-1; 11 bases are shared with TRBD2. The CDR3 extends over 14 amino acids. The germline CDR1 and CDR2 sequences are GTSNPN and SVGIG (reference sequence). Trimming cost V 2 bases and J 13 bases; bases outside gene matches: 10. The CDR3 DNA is TGTGCCTGGAGTCTGGGACTAGCGGTCTCCGAACAGTTCTTC. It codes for CAWSLGLAVSEQFF.

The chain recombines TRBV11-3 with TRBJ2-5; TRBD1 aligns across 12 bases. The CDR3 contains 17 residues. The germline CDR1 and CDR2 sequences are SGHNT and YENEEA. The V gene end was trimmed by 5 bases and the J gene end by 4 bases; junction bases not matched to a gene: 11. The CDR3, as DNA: TGTGCCAGCAGCCCTAACTTGGGACAGGGGGCGCGAGAGACCCAGTACTTC. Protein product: CASSPNLGQGARETQYF.

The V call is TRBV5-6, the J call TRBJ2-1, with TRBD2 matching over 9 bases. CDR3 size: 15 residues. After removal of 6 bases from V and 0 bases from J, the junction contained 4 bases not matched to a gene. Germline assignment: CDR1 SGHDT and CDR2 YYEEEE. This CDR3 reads CASTGTSRSYNEQFF. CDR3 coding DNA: TGTGCCAGCACCGGGACTAGCCGCTCCTACAATGAGCAGTTCTTC. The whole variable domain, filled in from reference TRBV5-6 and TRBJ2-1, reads DAGVTQSPTHLIKTRGQQVTLRCSPKSGHDTVSWYQQALGQGPQFIFQYYEEEERQRGNFPDRFSGHQFPNYSSELNVNALLLGDSALYLCASTGTSRSYNEQFFGPGTRLTVL.

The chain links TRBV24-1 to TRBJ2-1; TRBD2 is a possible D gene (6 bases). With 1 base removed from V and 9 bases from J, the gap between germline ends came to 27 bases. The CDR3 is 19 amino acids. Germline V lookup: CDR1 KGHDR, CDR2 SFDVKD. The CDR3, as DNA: TGTGCCACCAGTGATTTCTGGGGCCCTGGGGAGGATTACACGGGTGAGCAGTTCTTC. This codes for CATSDFWGPGEDYTGEQFF.

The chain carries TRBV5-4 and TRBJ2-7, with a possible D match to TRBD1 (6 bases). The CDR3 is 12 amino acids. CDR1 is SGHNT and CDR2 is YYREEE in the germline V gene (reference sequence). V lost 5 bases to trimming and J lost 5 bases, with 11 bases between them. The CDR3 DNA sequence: TGTGCCAGCAGTGTCGACAGGAACGAGCAGTACTTC. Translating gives CASSVDRNEQYF.

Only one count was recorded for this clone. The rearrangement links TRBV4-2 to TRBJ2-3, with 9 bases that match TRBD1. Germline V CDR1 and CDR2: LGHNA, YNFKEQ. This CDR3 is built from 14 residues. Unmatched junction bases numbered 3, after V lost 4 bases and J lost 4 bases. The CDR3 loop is CASSLGTGSDTQYF. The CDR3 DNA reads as TGTGCCAGCAGCCTGGGGACAGGGTCAGATACGCAGTATTTT.

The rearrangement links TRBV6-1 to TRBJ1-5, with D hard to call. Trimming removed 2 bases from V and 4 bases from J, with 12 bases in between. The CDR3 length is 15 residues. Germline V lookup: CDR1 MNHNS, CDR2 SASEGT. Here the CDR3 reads CASSEMALKNQPQHF. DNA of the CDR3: TGTGCCAGCAGTGAAATGGCCTTGAAAAATCAGCCCCAGCATTTT.

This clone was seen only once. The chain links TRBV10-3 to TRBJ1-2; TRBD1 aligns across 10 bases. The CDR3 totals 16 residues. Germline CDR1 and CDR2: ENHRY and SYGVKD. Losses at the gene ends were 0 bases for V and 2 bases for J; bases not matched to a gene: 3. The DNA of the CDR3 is TGTGCCATCAGTGAGTCCGGGACAGGGGCCAACTATGGCTACACCTTC. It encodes CAISESGTGANYGYTF.

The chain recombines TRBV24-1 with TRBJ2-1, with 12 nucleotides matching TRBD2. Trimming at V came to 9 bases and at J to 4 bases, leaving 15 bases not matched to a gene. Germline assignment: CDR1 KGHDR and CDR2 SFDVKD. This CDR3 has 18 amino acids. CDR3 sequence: CATQESRLAGARYNEQFF. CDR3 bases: TGTGCCACCCAAGAATCCCGACTAGCGGGAGCTCGATACAATGAGCAGTTCTTC.

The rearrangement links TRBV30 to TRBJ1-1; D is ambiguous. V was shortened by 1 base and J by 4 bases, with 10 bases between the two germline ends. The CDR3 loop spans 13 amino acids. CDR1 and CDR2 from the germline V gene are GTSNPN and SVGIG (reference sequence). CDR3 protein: CAWSGYSSTEAFF. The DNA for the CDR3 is TGTGCCTGGAGTGGCTACAGTTCCACTGAAGCTTTCTTT.

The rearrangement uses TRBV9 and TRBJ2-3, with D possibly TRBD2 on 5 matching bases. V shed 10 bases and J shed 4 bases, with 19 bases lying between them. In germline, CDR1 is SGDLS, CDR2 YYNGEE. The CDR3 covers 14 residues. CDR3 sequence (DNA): TGTGCCTCCGTCCACGGGATAGGTCCAGATACGCAGTATTTT. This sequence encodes CASVHGIGPDTQYF.